Shown below are 7 T cell receptor beta chains from a single sample sequenced in a study of post-analysis software for immune sequencing data. Each TCR beta cDNA library carried unique molecular identifiers. TCRdb called the PCR reads again in MiXCR, with one record for every CDR3 protein. The sample records approximately 730,000 distinct CDR3 sequences, 25% to 30% being singletons. Study findings and constraints: Elevated frequency relative to controls characterized roughly five TRBV segments in patients, TRBV5-6, TRBV5-1 and TRBV20-1 among them.

Antigens for these TCRs are unknown. Sample: blood. These receptors originate from a girl aged 5 to 17 with multiple sclerosis.

In the case of this clonotype: With a much larger clone just one base away, this may be a read error. V and J are TRBV27 and TRBJ2-6; perhaps TRBD1 as D (5 bases). The CDR3 is 13 amino acids. Germline CDR1 is MNHEY and CDR2 is SMNVEV (reference sequence). The DNA of the CDR3 is TGTGCCAGCAGTGTCTCTGGGGCCAACGTCCGGACTTTC. It codes for CASSVSGANVRTF.

This clonotype appeared once. The V gene is TRBV18, the J gene TRBJ1-2; the match to TRBD1 covers 7 bases. V gave up 3 bases and J gave up 3 bases; unmatched junction bases: 7. The CDR3 is 15 amino acids. Germline V lookup: CDR1 KGHSH, CDR2 LQKENI. In DNA, the CDR3 is TGTGCCAGCTCACCCCTCGACAGGGCCGACTATGGCTACACCTTC. Amino acid sequence: CASSPLDRADYGYTF.

This clonotype was found many times. The genes are TRBV5-1 and TRBJ2-5; D not certain. The germline gives CDR1 SGHRS, CDR2 YFSETQ. V gave up 2 bases and J gave up 1 base, with 6 bases separating them. The length of the CDR3 is 13 residues. The CDR3, as DNA: TGCGCCAGCAGCTTATTCCCCCAAGAGACCCAGTACTTC. Protein sequence: CASSLFPQETQYF.

This clonotype was counted only a few times. The chain uses TRBV7-2 and TRBJ1-6; D gene uncertain. The CDR3 is 16 amino acids. Germline V gives CDR1 SGHTA, CDR2 FQGNSA. V lost 1 base, J lost 6 bases, and 13 bases lay in between. The CDR3 DNA sequence: TGTGCCAGCAGCTTAGAGGCAGGCAGGAGTAATTCACCCCTCCACTTT. Amino acid sequence: CASSLEAGRSNSPLHF.

The chain uses TRBV7-2 and TRBJ1-2; D is possibly TRBD1 (5 bases). Germline V gives CDR1 SGHTA, CDR2 FQGNSA. This CDR3 contains 17 residues. The V and J ends lost 1 base and 2 bases respectively, with 17 bases between them. Here the CDR3 DNA reads TGTGCCAGCAGCTTAGGGGGGGGGTTGGGTACAAACTATGGCTACACCTTC. The encoded protein is CASSLGGGLGTNYGYTF.

A few counts support this clonotype. V usage is TRBV20-1 and J usage is TRBJ2-1, with TRBD2 matching over 14 bases. In germline, CDR1 is DFQATT, CDR2 SNEGSKA (reference sequence). CDR3 size: 20 residues. V lost 4 bases to trimming and J lost 0 bases; unmatched junction nucleotides: 14. CDR3 in DNA: TGCAGTGCTACAGGAAATAGACTAGCGGGAGGGCCGAGCTCCTACAATGAGCAGTTCTTC. Translated: CSATGNRLAGGPSSYNEQFF.

This clonotype was picked up a small number of times. The chain is built from TRBV5-4 and TRBJ1-2; D call uncertain. CDR3 length: 14 residues. Germline CDR1 and CDR2: SGHNT and YYREEE (reference sequence). V was shortened by 4 bases and J by 4 bases, with 14 bases between the two germline ends. The CDR3 is CASSSSPTLYGYTF. CDR3 DNA sequence: TGTGCCAGCAGCAGTTCCCCGACACTCTATGGCTACACCTTC.